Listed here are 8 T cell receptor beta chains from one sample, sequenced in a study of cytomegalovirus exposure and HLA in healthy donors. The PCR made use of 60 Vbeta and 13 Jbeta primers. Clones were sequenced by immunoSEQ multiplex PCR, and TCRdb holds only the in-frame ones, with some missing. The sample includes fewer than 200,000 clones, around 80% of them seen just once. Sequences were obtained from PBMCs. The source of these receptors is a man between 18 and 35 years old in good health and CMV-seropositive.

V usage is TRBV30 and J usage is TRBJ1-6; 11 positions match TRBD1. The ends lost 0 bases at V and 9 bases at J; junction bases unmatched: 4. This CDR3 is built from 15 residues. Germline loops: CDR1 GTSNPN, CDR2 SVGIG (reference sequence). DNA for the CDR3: TGTGCCTGGAGTGTAGGACAGGGGGCAAGTTCACCCCTCCACTTT. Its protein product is CAWSVGQGASSPLHF.

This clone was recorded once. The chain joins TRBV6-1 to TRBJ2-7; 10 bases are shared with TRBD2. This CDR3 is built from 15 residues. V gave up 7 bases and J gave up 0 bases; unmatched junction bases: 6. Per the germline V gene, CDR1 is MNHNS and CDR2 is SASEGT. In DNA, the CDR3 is TGTGCCAGCACCGGACTAGCGGTGCCCTCCTACGAGCAGTACTTC. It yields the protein CASTGLAVPSYEQYF.

Here the CDR3 reads CASSEYSQGGYTF. The DNA for the CDR3 is TGTGCCAGCAGTGAATATAGCCAGGGAGGCTACACCTTC. The rearrangement uses TRBV25-1 and TRBJ1-2, with a weak D call TRBD1 (5 bases). Germline loops: CDR1 MGHDK, CDR2 SYGVNS. The V end was cut by 0 bases, the J end by 8 bases, with 10 bases between. The CDR3 length is 13 residues.

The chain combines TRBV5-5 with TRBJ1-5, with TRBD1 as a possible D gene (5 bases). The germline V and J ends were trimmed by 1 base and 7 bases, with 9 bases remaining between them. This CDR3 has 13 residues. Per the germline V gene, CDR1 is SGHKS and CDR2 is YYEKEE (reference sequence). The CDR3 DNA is TGTGCCAGCAGCTTGCAGGGTGACCAGCCCCAGCATTTT. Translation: CASSLQGDQPQHF.

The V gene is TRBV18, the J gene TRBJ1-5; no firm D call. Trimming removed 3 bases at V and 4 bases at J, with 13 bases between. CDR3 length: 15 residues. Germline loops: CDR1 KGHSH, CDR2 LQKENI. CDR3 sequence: CASSPTTQTNQPQHF. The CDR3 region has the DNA TGTGCCAGCTCACCTACAACGCAGACAAATCAGCCCCAGCATTTT.

The DNA of the CDR3 is TGCGCCAGCAGCCCGGAATTGGGACTAGCGGGAGGTTCGAGCTCCTACGAGCAGTACTTC. Translated, it gives CASSPELGLAGGSSSYEQYF. This chain uses TRBV5-1 with TRBJ2-7; 15 nucleotides line up with TRBD2. The CDR3 runs to 20 residues. The germline CDR1 and CDR2 sequences are SGHRS and YFSETQ. J was trimmed by 0 bases and V by 4 bases; bases with no gene match: 14.

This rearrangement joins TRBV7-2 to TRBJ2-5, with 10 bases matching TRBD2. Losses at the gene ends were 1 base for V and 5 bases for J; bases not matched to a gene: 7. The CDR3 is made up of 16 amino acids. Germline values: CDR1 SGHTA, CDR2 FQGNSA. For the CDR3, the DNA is TGTGCCAGCAGCTTAGATAGCGGGGGGATCTCGGAGACCCAGTACTTC. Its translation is CASSLDSGGISETQYF.

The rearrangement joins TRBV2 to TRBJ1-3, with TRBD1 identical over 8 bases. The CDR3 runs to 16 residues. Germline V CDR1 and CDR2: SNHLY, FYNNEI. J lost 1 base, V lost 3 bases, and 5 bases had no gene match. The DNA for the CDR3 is TGTGCCAGCAGTGAGGCAGGGGGCGGATCTGGAAACACCATATATTTT. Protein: CASSEAGGGSGNTIYF.